This TCR beta chain is from a study of blood T cell repertoires in COVID-19. Study in general: Sample material is recorded as cDNA or gDNA derived from T cells, B-cell-depleted T cells, or PBMCs.

The trim removed 6 bases at V and 7 bases at J, leaving 4 bases unmatched. The CDR3 contains 14 residues. Germline CDR1 reads SNHLY; CDR2 reads FYNNEI. The method was immunoSEQ multiplex PCR; TCRdb's version includes in-frame clones alone and lacks a portion of them. The table lists approximately 100,000 clones, approximately 83% of them singletons. The chain joins TRBV2 to TRBJ1-6; 9 nucleotides align to TRBD1. Sequenced: peripheral blood. This clonotype originated in a man aged 60-69 years with acute or convalescent COVID-19. CDR3 protein: CASRTGTGNSPLHF. In DNA, the CDR3 is TGTGCCAGCAGGACCGGGACAGGGAATTCACCCCTCCACTTT.